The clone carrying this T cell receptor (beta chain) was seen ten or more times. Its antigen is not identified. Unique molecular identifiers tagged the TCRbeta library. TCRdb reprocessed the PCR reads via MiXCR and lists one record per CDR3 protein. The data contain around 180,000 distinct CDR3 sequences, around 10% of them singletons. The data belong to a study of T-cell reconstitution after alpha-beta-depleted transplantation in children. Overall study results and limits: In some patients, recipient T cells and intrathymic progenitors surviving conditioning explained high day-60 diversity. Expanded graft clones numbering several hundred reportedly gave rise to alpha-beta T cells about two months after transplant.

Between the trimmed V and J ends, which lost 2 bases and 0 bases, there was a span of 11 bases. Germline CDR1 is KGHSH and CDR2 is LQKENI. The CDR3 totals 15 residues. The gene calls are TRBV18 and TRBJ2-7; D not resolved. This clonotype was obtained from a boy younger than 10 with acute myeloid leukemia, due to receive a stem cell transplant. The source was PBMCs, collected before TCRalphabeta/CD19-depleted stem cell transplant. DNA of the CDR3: TGTGCCAGCTCACCAACGGGCTCCAACTCCTACGAGCAGTACTTC. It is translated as CASSPTGSNSYEQYF.